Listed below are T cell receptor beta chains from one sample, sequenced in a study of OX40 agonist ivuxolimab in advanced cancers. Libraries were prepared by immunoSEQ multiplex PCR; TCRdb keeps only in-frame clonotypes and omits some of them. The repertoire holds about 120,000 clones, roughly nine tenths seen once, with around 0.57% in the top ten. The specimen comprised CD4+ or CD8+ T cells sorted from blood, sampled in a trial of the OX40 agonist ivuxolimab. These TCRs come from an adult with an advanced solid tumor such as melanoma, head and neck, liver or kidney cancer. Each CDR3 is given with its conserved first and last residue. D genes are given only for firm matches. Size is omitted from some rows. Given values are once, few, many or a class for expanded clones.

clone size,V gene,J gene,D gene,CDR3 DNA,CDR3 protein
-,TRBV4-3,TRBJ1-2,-,TGCGCCAGCAGCCAAGATCCAGCACAGGGTGGTAACTATGGCTACACCTTC,CASSQDPAQGGNYGYTF
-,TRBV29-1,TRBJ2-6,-,TGCAGCGTGCTCCCGCCCCTCGGCAGAACCTCTGGGGCCAACGTCCTGACTTTC,CSVLPPLGRTSGANVLTF
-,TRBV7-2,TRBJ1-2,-,TGTGCCAGCAGCTCTTATTACGGGAAGGAGTCTGGCTACACCTTC,CASSSYYGKESGYTF
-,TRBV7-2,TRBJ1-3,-,TGTGCCAGCAGCTTATCTGGAGGCCCCTCTGGAAACACCATATATTTT,CASSLSGGPSGNTIYF
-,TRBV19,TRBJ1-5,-,TGTGCCAGTAATGGGGGGGACACCTCCCCCTATAGCAATCAGCCCCAGCATTTT,CASNGGDTSPYSNQPQHF
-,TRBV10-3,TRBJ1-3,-,TGTGCCATCAGTGGGGTCAGGGACCACTCTGGAAACACCATATATTTT,CAISGVRDHSGNTIYF
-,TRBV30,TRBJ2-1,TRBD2,TGTGCCTGGAGTGTACTGGGGGGGACCAATGAGCAGTTCTTC,CAWSVLGGTNEQFF
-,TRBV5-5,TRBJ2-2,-,TGTGCCAGCAGCGCCCTCTTGGGGTCCGGGGAGCTGTTTTTT,CASSALLGSGELFF
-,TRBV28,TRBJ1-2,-,TGTGCCAGCAGTTTACACTATGGCTACACCTTC,CASSLHYGYTF
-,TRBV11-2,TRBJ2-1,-,TGTGCCAGCAGCTTAGTTGATTCTCTCCGGCAGTTCTTC,CASSLVDSLRQFF
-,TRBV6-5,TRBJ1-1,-,TGTGCCAGCAGCCTAAACAGGAACACTGAAGCTTTCTTT,CASSLNRNTEAFF
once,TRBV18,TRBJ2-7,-,TGTGCCAGCTCCCGGACCTACTCCTACGAGCAGTACTTC,CASSRTYSYEQYF
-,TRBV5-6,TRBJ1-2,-,TGTGCCAGCAGCTTGGCCGGGGCATTGGGTGGCTACACCTTC,CASSLAGALGGYTF
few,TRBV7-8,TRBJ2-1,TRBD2,TGTGCCAGCGGCTACCGCGGGGGGCCCAATGAGCAGTTCTTC,CASGYRGGPNEQFF
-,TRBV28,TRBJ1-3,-,TGTGCCAGCAGCCCCCAGCACGGTGGCTCTGGAAACACCATATATTTT,CASSPQHGGSGNTIYF
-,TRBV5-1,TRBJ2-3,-,TGCGCCAGCAGCTTGGCAGATCGCACAGATACGCAGTATTTT,CASSLADRTDTQYF
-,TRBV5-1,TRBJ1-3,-,TGCGCCAGCAGCTTGGCCCCGGGGACGGGGGGCTCTGGAAACACCATATATTTT,CASSLAPGTGGSGNTIYF
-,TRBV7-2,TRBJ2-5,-,TGTGCCAGCAGCTTCACCCGGGAAGAGACCCAGTACTTC,CASSFTREETQYF